The sequence of this T cell receptor (beta chain) was determined in a study of cytomegalovirus exposure and HLA in healthy donors (dated by TCRdb to 2017 to 2019). Regarding the complete study: An earlier analysis of 587 of the donors reported 276 Gb of sequence data and more than 90 million unique TCR beta sequences from some 180 million T cells. An early release that covered roughly 600 HLA-typed donors contained approximately 300 gigabases of sequencing data and approximately 85 million unique TCR sequences. Of the 300 to 500 genotyped donors, approximately 81% were placed in the genetic ancestry cluster associated with self-reported Caucasian donors. The study was designed to test whether signatures of past pathogen exposure could be identified by cataloging public T cell receptors. The study used immunosequencing to profile the T cell repertoires of several hundred subjects and linked those repertoires to cytomegalovirus serostatus. Along with the approximately 700-subject first cohort, a separate validation cohort of around 120 different subjects was used. The study combined high-throughput TCR immunosequencing, statistical association of individual TCRs with disease status, and machine learning to predict cytomegalovirus infection status. A later analysis re-examined previously published TCR beta repertoires from around 670 donors and added high-resolution HLA genotyping to investigate patterns of TCR occurrence. The later analysis used no new phenotypic data to find candidate immune exposures, relying instead on TCR beta sequences and their occurrence across donors. An earlier analysis of nearly 600 of the donors applied high-throughput TCR beta sequencing to assess whether each TCR beta V gene segment acted as functional or pseudogenic. Donor age, sex, ethnicity and CMV serostatus were compiled together with the repertoire data. In a later genetic analysis, genome-wide SNP genotypes for 398 of the 666 donors were used, and that subset was treated as a discovery cohort. All discovery cohort repertoires had been generated on a single sequencing platform. HLA typing covered class I and class II loci at four-digit resolution. Typing coverage varied by locus: 629-630 donors for A, B, C, DRB1 and DQB1; some 520 for DQA1; over 600 for DPA1; about 450 for DPB1. Several DR-DQ haplotypes were handled as single units for association and clustering because linkage in the cohort was strong. On average, around 240,000 unique TCR beta nucleotide sequences were sequenced per donor among roughly 430 genotyped donors of the cohort, with 15% to 20% of those sequences being non-productive. Points the paper makes about the study in general: An association between a missense DCLRE1C variant and V-gene and J-gene trimming of TCR beta chains was found in a later genetic analysis and replicated in an independent cohort. Immune exposure information for the cohort was limited to CMV serostatus. A few of the identified cytomegalovirus-associated TCR beta chains were confirmed in vitro to be specific for cytomegalovirus antigens. A cluster of highly shared sequence variants was judged likely to represent a technical artifact of the sequencing pipeline. Correlated functional status among segregating V segments might reflect linkage disequilibrium, but an unknown experimental factor could not be ruled out. A total of fewer than 200 TCR beta chains were listed by the study as associated with cytomegalovirus. A further reported finding was that TCR beta sequences accurately predicted the HLA-A and HLA-B alleles for most subjects in the first cohort. According to a later genetic analysis, donors in an Asian-associated ancestry cluster had fewer N-insertions in productive TCRs than the approximately 650-donor mean. Strong co-occurrence of HLA alleles, especially DR and DQ, made assigning TCR associations to individual alleles difficult. Several of the top co-occurrence clusters appeared to be linked to parvovirus B19, influenza, CMV and Epstein-Barr virus, according to a later analysis. In a later analysis, TCR association rates were found to vary across HLA loci, with the most associated TCRs seen for DRB1 alleles and the fewest for HLA-C alleles. Some IMGT-functional V segments, including TRBV6-2 and TRBV6-3, could not be told apart with the 87-base-pair reads, so those segments were excluded. The presence/absence analyses assumed that sequencing depth was roughly uniform across donors, and that assumption may not be true. At a false discovery rate of 0.05, a later analysis linked about 16,000 TCR beta sequences to specific HLA alleles. A later analysis found that HLA-associated TCR beta chains were more clonally expanded and had lower generation probabilities than equally common non-associated chains. Only TCR beta chains were sequenced in this cohort, and the absence of alpha or paired-chain data limited detectable features. Most TCR sequences were seen in very few donors, while some public TCRs were found in many individuals. Broadly in line with IMGT annotations, most TCR beta V segments showed up in productive rearrangements about 90% or about 30% of the time in an earlier analysis of around 600 of the donors. About 15 rarely observed V segments, including chromosome 9 orphons, were excluded from the earlier analysis of approximately 600 of the donors because counts were too low. The classifier was reported to diagnose cytomegalovirus status with high specificity and sensitivity in both the original cohort and the validation cohort. A later analysis found that most CMV-associated TCR beta chains appeared HLA-restricted, with HLA associations seemingly driven largely by CMV exposure. Because HLA typing was unavailable for some donors at each locus, only the typed subset was used in association tests. The authors suggested that the approach could potentially be generalized to other disease states and immunological phenotypes.

The cohort consisted of hundreds of healthy bone marrow donors. At the time of sampling, all cohort members were nominally healthy, though unrecorded immune exposures were likely present. The donor tested CMV seronegative, placing the donor among the approximately 360 seronegative members of the cohort. Every donor gave a peripheral blood sample, and the peripheral blood mononuclear cells from that sample were used for TCR beta sequencing. The Qiagen DNeasy Blood Extraction Kit was used to extract genomic DNA from the blood cell samples. The library was produced with the immunoSEQ multiplex PCR assay. For the multiplex PCR, a mixture combining 60 forward primers for TCR Vbeta segments and 13 reverse primers for TCR Jbeta segments was used. The CDR3 region of rearranged TCR beta genes was amplified from genomic DNA by a multiplex PCR assay. Amplified TCR beta libraries were sequenced as 87-base-pair reads on the Illumina HiSeq System. From the authors' description of their analysis: In a later analysis, tens of millions of unique TCR beta chains were counted across the 500 to 700 repertoires, and some 10 million of these chains were shared by at least two donors. Raw reads were error-corrected and collapsed into unique sequences by a nearest-neighbor algorithm in which closely related sequences were merged to remove PCR and sequencing errors. To assign V, D and J gene segments, CDR3 sequences were aligned to IMGT reference sequences. For a sequence to be retained, a match of at least six nucleotides to both a V gene segment and a J gene segment was required. Rearrangements were called productive when the CDR3 lacked stop codons and stayed in frame with V and J; all others were non-productive. Following IMGT convention, CDR3 was defined as the stretch from the second conserved V-encoded cysteine up to the conserved J-encoded phenylalanine. In an earlier analysis of 500 to 650 of the donors, sequences lacking an unambiguous match to a single V gene segment were excluded. An earlier analysis of under 750 of the donors called V segments functional above 56.7% productive rearrangements and segregating when the between-donor standard deviation exceeded 5%. A statistical classification framework was built for diagnosing cytomegalovirus status from the catalog of TCR beta chain sequences. In a later analysis, V and J genes were assigned by comparing TCR nucleotide sequences against IMGT/GENE-DB human TR gene sequences. The TCRdist pipeline was used in a later analysis to assign CDR3 sequences and most-parsimonious VDJ recombination scenarios. In a later analysis, every TCR beta chain was defined by the combination of its CDR3 amino acid sequence and its V-gene family, and reads without a unique V-gene family were dropped. A later analysis removed several hundred highly shared, low-generation-probability nucleotide sequences to deal with suspected cross-contamination and a sequencing artifact. In a later analysis, a clonal expansion index was calculated for each public chain from normalized within-repertoire ranks of inferred template counts. A later analysis computed generation probabilities with a VDJ recombination model fitted to out-of-frame rearrangements, and checked the results against IGoR. In a later analysis, TCR-TCR, TCR-HLA and TCR-CMV co-occurrence was scored with hypergeometric tests, and a repertoire-size bias correction was applied to TCR pairs. A later analysis estimated false discovery rates by permuting HLA or CMV assignments 20 times. In a later analysis, co-occurring TCRs were grouped with DBSCAN, and TCRdist sequence similarity was added when clustering was performed within HLA-allele-positive subsets. For co-occurrence clustering, repertoires with fewer than 30,000 or more than 120,000 public chains were excluded, along with roughly 5 repertoires with anomalous nucleotide sharing. The table was pulled from immuneACCESS by TCRdb, which kept in-frame rearrangements only. Such tables lose some clones; where checked, under half of the loss comes from unresolved V genes, and the rest has no known cause. V and J calls and clone size are copied from that table; D and trimming were computed from the DNA. The sample table on file contains around 100,000 clones. Jointly, the top ten make up 3% to 3.5% of the sample.

To note about this clone: Its cognate antigen has yet to be identified.

The junction shows trimming of 1 base on V and 2 bases on J, plus 8 bases between the germline ends. The germline V gene specifies MNHNS as CDR1 and SASEGT as CDR2. CDR3 length: 14 amino acids, cysteine to phenylalanine. Only the CDR3 DNA is retained, 42 bases long and in frame from the first base. The chain was built from TRBV6-1 and TRBJ1-2; the D gene is unclear. Sequenced sample: PBMCs. This TCR was sampled from a middle-aged man in good health and CMV-seronegative. The CDR3 loop reads CASSEGYSNYGYTF. The DNA sequence is TGTGCCAGCAGTGAAGGTTACAGCAACTATGGCTACACCTTC.